This T cell receptor (beta chain) was retrieved from a study of OX40 agonist ivuxolimab in advanced cancers. About the study: The patients' treatment was ivuxolimab, an agonistic anti-OX40 (CD134) antibody. Prior therapy, whether anti-PD-1, anti-PD-L1 or anti-CTLA-4, was allowed, and under 50% had some.

This table comes from immunoSEQ multiplex PCR, and its TCRdb copy is limited to in-frame clones, with some not included. This table holds 60,000 to 70,000 clones, 82% found once. Germline V gives CDR1 MDHEN, CDR2 SYDVKM. The CDR3 spans 12 residues. The germline V and J ends were trimmed by 5 bases and 3 bases, with 7 bases remaining between them. The chain links TRBV28 to TRBJ1-1, with D perhaps TRBD1 (5 bases). The sequenced sample was CD4+ or CD8+ T cells sorted from blood, obtained in a trial of the OX40 agonist ivuxolimab. This clonotype was obtained from an adult with an advanced solid tumor such as melanoma, head and neck, liver or kidney cancer. This CDR3 reads CASSQTDTEAFF. The DNA of the CDR3 is TGTGCCAGCAGTCAGACAGACACTGAAGCTTTCTTT.